This TCR beta chain appears in the sequencing data of a study of Ad26.COV2.S vaccination and SARS-CoV-2 variants. Germline V gives CDR1 SGDLS, CDR2 YYNGEE. The CDR3 has 16 residues. V lost 2 bases, J lost 1 base, and 4 bases stayed unmatched. The data were produced by immunoSEQ multiplex PCR, yet TCRdb's version contains in-frame clones alone and is incomplete. The table has roughly 700,000 clones, roughly 90% seen once; the top ten hold around 1.4%. The sample's treatment: around 19 received Ad26.COV2.S at low or high dose, single or two shots; about five received placebo; per-sample allocation not given. Specimen acquisition occurred on day 63 following the initial vaccine or placebo injection.

This clonotype originated in a person between 18 and 65 years old who received the Ad26.COV2.S COVID-19 vaccine or a placebo. The rearrangement uses TRBV9 and TRBJ2-1, with 9 bases fitting TRBD2. The sequencing used peripheral blood, collected in a trial of Ad26.COV2.S vaccine versus placebo. Here the CDR3 DNA reads TGTGCCAGCAGCGTCTCTAGCGGGGAATCCTACAATGAGCAGTTCTTC. Amino acids: CASSVSSGESYNEQFF.